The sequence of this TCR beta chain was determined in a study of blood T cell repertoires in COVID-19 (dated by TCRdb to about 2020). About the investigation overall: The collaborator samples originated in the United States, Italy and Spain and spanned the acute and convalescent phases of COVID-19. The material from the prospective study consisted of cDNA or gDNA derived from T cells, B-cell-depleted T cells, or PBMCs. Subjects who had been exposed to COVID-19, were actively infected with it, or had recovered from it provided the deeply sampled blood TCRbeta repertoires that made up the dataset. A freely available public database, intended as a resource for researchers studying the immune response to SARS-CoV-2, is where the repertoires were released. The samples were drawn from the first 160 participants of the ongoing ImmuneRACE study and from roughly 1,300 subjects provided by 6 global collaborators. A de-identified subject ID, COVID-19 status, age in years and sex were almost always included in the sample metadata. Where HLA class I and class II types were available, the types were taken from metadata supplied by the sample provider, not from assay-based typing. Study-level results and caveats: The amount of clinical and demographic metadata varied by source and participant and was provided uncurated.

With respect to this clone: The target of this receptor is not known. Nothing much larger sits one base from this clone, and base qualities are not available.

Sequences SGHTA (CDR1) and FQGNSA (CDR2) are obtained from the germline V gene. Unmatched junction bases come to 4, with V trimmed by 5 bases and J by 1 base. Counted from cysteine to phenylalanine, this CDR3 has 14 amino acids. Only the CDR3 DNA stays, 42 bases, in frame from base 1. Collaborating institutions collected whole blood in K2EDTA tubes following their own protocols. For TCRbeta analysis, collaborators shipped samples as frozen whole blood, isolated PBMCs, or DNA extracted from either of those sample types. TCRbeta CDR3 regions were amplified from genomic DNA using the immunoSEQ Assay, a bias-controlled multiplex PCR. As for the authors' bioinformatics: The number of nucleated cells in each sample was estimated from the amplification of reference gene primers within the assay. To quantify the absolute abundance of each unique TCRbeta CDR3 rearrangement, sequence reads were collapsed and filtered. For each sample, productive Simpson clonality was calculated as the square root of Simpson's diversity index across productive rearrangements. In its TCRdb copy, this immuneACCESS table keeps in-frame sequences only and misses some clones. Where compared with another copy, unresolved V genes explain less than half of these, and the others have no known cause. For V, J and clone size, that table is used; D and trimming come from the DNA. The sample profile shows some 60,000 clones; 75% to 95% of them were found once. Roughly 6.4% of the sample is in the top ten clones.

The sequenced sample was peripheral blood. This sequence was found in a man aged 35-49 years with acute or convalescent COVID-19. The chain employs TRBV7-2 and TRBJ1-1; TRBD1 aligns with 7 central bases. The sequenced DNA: TGTGCCAGCAGCCATCAGGGGGGGAACACTGAAGCTTTCTTT. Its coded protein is CASSHQGGNTEAFF.